A single sample gave rise to the 30 T cell receptor beta chains below, sequenced in a study of blood T cell repertoires in COVID-19. Profiling relied on immunoSEQ multiplex PCR, and the TCRdb table lists in-frame clones only, not all of them. Altogether some 250,000 clones are present, about 90% being singletons, with the ten largest covering 0.95% to 1.5%. The sequenced sample was PBMCs or T cells enriched from blood (not recorded which). Source of these receptors: a human donor in a cohort exposed to, infected with or recovered from COVID-19 (not recorded which). The donor label of this sample is uncertain.

The V gene is TRBV10-3, the J gene TRBJ2-2; D not certain. The V end lost 3 bases, the J end lost 4 bases, and 3 bases lay between the germline ends. Germline V CDR1 and CDR2: ENHRY, SYGVKD. The CDR3 has 12 residues. CDR3 nucleotide sequence: TGTGCCATCAGTGACGGCACCGGGGAGCTGTTTTTT. Its translation is CAISDGTGELFF.

The rearrangement links TRBV2 to TRBJ1-1; a possible D gene is TRBD1 (6 bases). Looked up from germline, CDR1 is SNHLY and CDR2 is FYNNEI. Trimming removed 10 bases from V and 1 base from J, with 16 bases in between. The CDR3 length is 14 residues. CDR3: CATHRDPGNTEAFF. CDR3 DNA sequence: TGTGCCACCCACAGGGATCCCGGGAACACTGAAGCTTTCTTT.

The V and J genes are TRBV30 and TRBJ1-5; 7 nucleotides line up with TRBD1. Germline V CDR1 and CDR2: GTSNPN, SVGIG (reference sequence). J lost 4 bases, V lost 3 bases, and 6 bases had no gene match. CDR3 length equals 14 residues. In DNA, the CDR3 is TGTGCCTGGAGCTCCGGGACAGTTAATCAGCCCCAGCATTTT. Protein sequence: CAWSSGTVNQPQHF.

This chain connects TRBV28 to TRBJ1-5, with TRBD1 identical over 8 bases. J was trimmed by 3 bases and V by 5 bases; bases with no gene match: 6. The CDR3 extends over 15 amino acids. Germline CDR1 and CDR2: MDHEN and SYDVKM. In DNA form, the CDR3 reads TGTGCCAGCAGTCTTTGGACAGGGAACAATCAGCCCCAGCATTTT. Its translation: CASSLWTGNNQPQHF.

V usage is TRBV19 and J usage is TRBJ2-7; 11 bases fit TRBD1. Germline loops: CDR1 LNHDA, CDR2 SQIVND (reference sequence). V gave up 5 bases and J gave up 3 bases; unmatched junction bases: 6. The CDR3 has 15 amino acids. The CDR3 sequence is CASSLYGTGGYEQYF. For the CDR3, the DNA is TGTGCCAGTAGTTTATACGGGACAGGGGGCTACGAGCAGTACTTC. Full variable domain (remainder filled in from reference TRBV19 and TRBJ2-7): DGGITQSPKYLFRKEGQNVTLSCEQNLNHDAMYWYRQDPGQGLRLIYYSQIVNDFQKGDIAEGYSVSREKKESFPLTVTSAQKNPTAFYLCASSLYGTGGYEQYFGPGTRLTVT.

The rearrangement links TRBV27 to TRBJ2-2, with 8 bases aligning to TRBD1. The germline V gene encodes CDR1 MNHEY and CDR2 SMNVEV (reference sequence). Trimming removed 5 bases from V and 6 bases from J; junction bases left unmatched: 5. The CDR3 is 14 residues long. CDR3 protein: CASSRTGWAGELFF. The CDR3 DNA follows: TGTGCCAGCAGTAGGACAGGGTGGGCCGGGGAGCTGTTTTTT.

This clone was found once. The chain carries TRBV7-2 and TRBJ1-1; 7 bases align to TRBD1. The CDR3 sequence is 14 residues long. Germline values: CDR1 SGHTA, CDR2 FQGNSA. Trimming at V came to 6 bases and at J to 4 bases, leaving 8 bases not matched to a gene. DNA of the CDR3: TGTGCCAGCAGATTAAACAGGGGCGGCACTGAAGCTTTCTTT. Its translation is CASRLNRGGTEAFF.

The J gene is TRBJ1-5, the V gene TRBV2, with a weak D call TRBD1 (6 bases). The CDR3 is made up of 14 amino acids. CDR1 is SNHLY and CDR2 is FYNNEI in the germline V gene. Trimming shortened V by 7 bases and J by 7 bases, and 17 bases separated the two germline ends. The CDR3: CASTLQGTRQPQHF. The CDR3 DNA reads TGTGCCAGCACTCTACAGGGAACGCGCCAGCCCCAGCATTTT.

Concerning this clone itself: Other DNA sequences in this sample translate to the same CDR3. J is TRBJ2-7 and V is TRBV5-5; TRBD2 aligns across 9 bases. Trimming took 5 bases from V and 2 from J; bases not matched to a gene: 2. There are 13 residues in the CDR3. CDR1 SGHKS and CDR2 YYEKEE come from the germline V gene (reference sequence). The CDR3 DNA sequence: TGTGCCAGCAGTCTAGCGGGGACCTACGAGCAGTACTTC. Its translation: CASSLAGTYEQYF.

The rearrangement links TRBV19 to TRBJ2-3; TRBD2 matches at 7 bases. Germline CDR1 reads LNHDA; CDR2 reads SQIVND (reference sequence). V was pared by 5 bases and J by 4 bases, with 6 bases of the junction left unmatched. The length of the CDR3 is 14 residues. CDR3 in amino acids: CASSVGEGPDTQYF. CDR3 coding DNA: TGTGCCAGTAGTGTCGGGGAGGGGCCAGATACGCAGTATTTT.

V gene TRBV7-2 combines with J gene TRBJ2-7, with D possibly being TRBD1 (6 bases). CDR1 SGHTA and CDR2 FQGNSA come from the germline V gene. The CDR3 spans 15 residues. Trimming took 6 bases from V and 2 from J, leaving 17 bases between them. As DNA, the CDR3 is TGTGCCAGCAGGTCGGAACAGGGTCTTACCTACGAGCAGTACTTC. Translated: CASRSEQGLTYEQYF.

This chain uses TRBV5-4 with TRBJ2-3; 14 bases agree with TRBD2. Per the germline V gene, CDR1 is SGHNT and CDR2 is YYREEE (reference sequence). The CDR3 sequence is 20 residues long. V lost 4 bases and J lost 0; bases outside the gene matches: 13. CDR3 residues: CASSRLQTSGGAGSTDTQYF. DNA for the CDR3: TGTGCCAGCAGCCGCCTCCAGACTAGCGGGGGGGCGGGGAGCACAGATACGCAGTATTTT.

The J gene is TRBJ1-2, the V gene TRBV25-1; 7 nucleotides align to TRBD1. The ends lost 4 bases at V and 4 bases at J; junction bases unmatched: 3. Germline V CDR1 and CDR2: MGHDK, SYGVNS. CDR3 length: 13 amino acids. CDR3 loop: CASSGRQGYGYTF. In DNA, the CDR3 is TGTGCCAGCAGTGGCCGACAGGGCTATGGCTACACCTTC.

The V and J genes are TRBV20-1 and TRBJ1-5, with D possibly TRBD1 on 5 matching bases. There are 17 residues in the CDR3. V lost 3 bases and J 0 bases, leaving 18 bases between the germline ends. Germline CDR1 DFQATT, CDR2 SNEGSKA (reference sequence). The CDR3 nucleotides read TGCAGTGCTAGTAGGGCCCCAGGGTCGGTTAGCAATCAGCCCCAGCATTTT. This codes for CSASRAPGSVSNQPQHF.

The chain combines TRBV7-2 with TRBJ1-5; a possible D gene is TRBD1 (5 bases). Germline CDR1 reads SGHTA; CDR2 reads FQGNSA. Trimming took off 1 base at V and 3 bases at J, with 16 bases between the two ends. The CDR3 runs 17 residues. The CDR3 DNA sequence: TGTGCCAGCAGCTTAGTGCGGGGCAGGGCCCTCAATCAGCCCCAGCATTTT. Protein: CASSLVRGRALNQPQHF.

The chain employs TRBV13 and TRBJ2-7; 7 positions agree with TRBD1. The CDR3 consists of 13 residues. V was pared by 6 bases and J by 4 bases, with 6 bases of the junction left unmatched. The germline CDR1 and CDR2 sequences are PRHDT and FYEKMQ (reference sequence). CDR3: CASRHIQGYEQYF. The CDR3 DNA reads as TGTGCCAGCAGGCATATACAGGGGTACGAGCAGTACTTC.

The rearrangement uses TRBV5-6 and TRBJ1-1; 7 positions match TRBD1. The germline V gene encodes CDR1 SGHDT and CDR2 YYEEEE. The V gene end was trimmed by 4 bases and the J gene end by 1 base; junction bases not matched to a gene: 4. The CDR3 length is 14 residues. CDR3 loop: CASSLGQWNTEAFF. CDR3 nucleotides: TGTGCCAGCAGCCTGGGACAGTGGAACACTGAAGCTTTCTTT.

This chain uses TRBV7-9 with TRBJ2-3, with 12 bases fitting TRBD1. V lost 1 base, J lost 10 bases, and 9 bases stayed unmatched. The CDR3 length is 16 residues. CDR1 is SEHNR and CDR2 is FQNEAQ in the germline V gene (reference sequence). The CDR3 DNA is TGTGCCAGCAGCTTAGATGGGACAGGGGGCCGTTGGGCGCAGTATTTT. Protein sequence: CASSLDGTGGRWAQYF.

This clone was seen once. The J gene is TRBJ2-5, the V gene TRBV10-3, with a tentative D call TRBD2 (6 bases). Germline lookup yields CDR1 ENHRY and CDR2 SYGVKD. The germline V and J ends were trimmed by 10 bases and 1 base, with 16 bases remaining between them. CDR3 length: 14 amino acids. The CDR3 loop is CATAGGGGQETQYF. The DNA of the CDR3 is TGTGCCACAGCCGGGGGTGGGGGCCAAGAGACCCAGTACTTC.

The rearrangement links TRBV24-1 to TRBJ2-3; 7 bases are shared with TRBD1. Germline V gene lookup returns CDR1 KGHDR and CDR2 SFDVKD. The V segment lost 7 bases and the J segment 2 bases; nucleotides outside the gene matches: 2. The CDR3 sequence is 13 residues long. CDR3 region: CATRGQHTDTQYF. The CDR3 DNA reads as TGTGCCACCAGGGGACAGCACACAGATACGCAGTATTTT.

This clone was detected only a few times. The chain recombines TRBV25-1 with TRBJ2-2, with TRBD1 as a possible D gene (5 bases). Deletions cut 2 bases from V and 0 bases from J, with 10 bases between. The CDR3 runs 16 residues. Germline V gene lookup returns CDR1 MGHDK and CDR2 SYGVNS. DNA of the CDR3: TGTGCCAGCAGTGAACTTTGGGGCCCGAACACCGGGGAGCTGTTTTTT. Its translation: CASSELWGPNTGELFF.

The chain joins TRBV19 to TRBJ1-5, with unresolved D. CDR3 length: 14 residues. Germline assignment: CDR1 LNHDA and CDR2 SQIVND (reference sequence). Trimming pared 5 bases from V and 4 bases from J, leaving 12 bases between. The CDR3 reads CASSARVGNQPQHF. The CDR3 DNA reads as TGTGCCAGTAGTGCGCGGGTGGGGAATCAGCCCCAGCATTTT. The entire variable domain, with the rest obtained from reference TRBV19 and TRBJ1-5, is as follows: DGGITQSPKYLFRKEGQNVTLSCEQNLNHDAMYWYRQDPGQGLRLIYYSQIVNDFQKGDIAEGYSVSREKKESFPLTVTSAQKNPTAFYLCASSARVGNQPQHFGDGTRLSIL.

The genes are TRBV18 and TRBJ2-5; D perhaps matches TRBD1 (5 bases). Trimming left V 2 bases short and J 4 bases short, with 14 bases between. The length of the CDR3 is 15 residues. Germline CDR1 reads KGHSH; CDR2 reads LQKENI. DNA for the CDR3: TGTGCCAGCTCACCAGGGAACAGGCCGATAGAGACCCAGTACTTC. It encodes CASSPGNRPIETQYF.

J is TRBJ1-4 and V is TRBV19; unclear D gene. Germline V CDR1 and CDR2: LNHDA, SQIVND (reference sequence). With 8 bases removed from V and 6 bases from J, the gap between germline ends came to 13 bases. The CDR3 is made up of 13 amino acids. CDR3 DNA sequence: TGTGCCAGTCTGCGAGTAGAGGATGAAAAACTGTTTTTT. Encoded protein: CASLRVEDEKLFF.

The rearrangement joins TRBV30 to TRBJ2-1; TRBD2 matches 9 bases. The germline gives CDR1 GTSNPN, CDR2 SVGIG (reference sequence). Germline trimming cut 0 bases from V and 4 bases from J; bases unmatched to any gene: 7. This CDR3 has 16 amino acids. The CDR3 here is CAWSVGGGAGYNEQFF. The CDR3 DNA sequence: TGTGCCTGGAGTGTAGGCGGGGGGGCCGGGTACAATGAGCAGTTCTTC.

The chain recombines TRBV5-4 with TRBJ1-1; TRBD1 matches at 8 bases. The V and J ends lost 2 bases and 1 base, in that order; junction bases with no gene match: 13. This CDR3 contains 18 residues. Looked up from germline, CDR1 is SGHNT and CDR2 is YYREEE (reference sequence). The CDR3: CASSFPWTGSLGNTEAFF. The CDR3 DNA follows: TGTGCCAGCAGCTTTCCCTGGACAGGGAGTCTCGGGAACACTGAAGCTTTCTTT.

This chain connects TRBV4-3 to TRBJ2-5; 11 nucleotides agree with TRBD2. CDR1 and CDR2 (germline): LGHNA, YSLEER. This CDR3 is built from 14 residues. After removal of 2 bases from V and 11 bases from J, the junction contained 7 bases not matched to a gene. The CDR3 loop is CASSQPLAGGTQYF. The CDR3, as DNA: TGCGCCAGCAGCCAACCTCTAGCGGGGGGTACTCAGTACTTC.

CDR3 nucleotides: TGTGCCAGCAGCCCCCTCCGGACAGGCGTGGATGAGCAGTTCTTC. This sequence encodes CASSPLRTGVDEQFF. The chain joins TRBV9 to TRBJ2-1, with 7 bases lining up with TRBD1. The germline gives CDR1 SGDLS, CDR2 YYNGEE. The CDR3 consists of 15 residues. Trimming at V came to 4 bases and at J to 8 bases, leaving 12 bases not matched to a gene.

This clone was counted between two and nine times. The rearrangement links TRBV6-5 to TRBJ1-1; tentative D call: TRBD1 (5 bases). The V and J ends lost 0 bases and 2 bases respectively, with 10 bases between them. The CDR3 length is 15 residues. CDR1 and CDR2 from the germline V gene are MNHEY and SVGAGI. CDR3 loop: CASSYSGHTNTEAFF. In DNA, the CDR3 is TGTGCCAGCAGTTACTCGGGGCACACCAACACTGAAGCTTTCTTT.

The CDR3 sequence: CASSYRDRPFRTQYF. DNA of the CDR3: TGTGCCAGCAGTTATCGGGACAGGCCATTCCGGACCCAGTACTTC. V is TRBV6-5 and J is TRBJ2-5; 8 bases agree with TRBD1. Germline V gives CDR1 MNHEY, CDR2 SVGAGI. The CDR3 is made up of 15 amino acids. The trim removed 3 bases at V and 7 bases at J, leaving 10 bases unmatched.